A single T cell receptor (beta chain) is shown here with its context. The antigen is not known. The data belong to a study of T cells after yellow fever vaccination. Study-wide results and caveats: The booster saw the reappearance of most primary-vaccination clones (about 95% CD4, about 88% CD8). It was the secondary response that reached its peak faster, day 5 versus 15, but it was weaker.

TCRdb reprocessed the 5' RACE reads via MiXCR and lists one record per CDR3 protein. The sample includes a few hundred thousand distinct CDR3 sequences, about 6.6% of them seen just once. The material sequenced was PBMCs, taken about 49 days after the first yellow fever vaccination. This TCR was sampled from a man aged 18 to 30 who received the YFV17D yellow fever vaccine.

Here the CDR3 DNA reads TGTGCCAGCAGTGCTATGCCCCCTAAGGTCGGAGCTTTCTTT. Amino acid sequence: CASSAMPPKVGAFF. The rearrangement uses TRBV25-1 and TRBJ1-1; no firm D call. This CDR3 comprises 14 residues. V shed 4 bases and J shed 10 bases, with 19 bases lying between them. The germline gives CDR1 MGHDK, CDR2 SYGVNS. The full variable domain, in which reference TRBV25-1 and TRBJ1-1 provide the parts outside the CDR3, is EADIYQTPRYLVIGTGKKITLECSQTMGHDKMYWYQQDPGMELHLIHYSYGVNSTEKGDLSSESTVSRIRTEHFPLTLESARPSHTSQYLCASSAMPPKVGAFFGQGTRLTVV.